Sequencing of this T cell receptor (beta chain) was carried out in a study of blood T cells in healthy people across ages. V trimming: 7 bases; J trimming: 8 bases; junction bases outside the gene matches: 5. The length of the CDR3 is 12 residues. Germline CDR1 MDHEN, CDR2 SYDVKM. The authors ran a second PCR of about 6 to 11 cycles using a sample-barcoded 5' primer and a J-beta primer mix. TCRdb reprocessed the 5' RACE reads with MiXCR, giving one entry per CDR3 protein. The profile shows some 1.7 million distinct CDR3 sequences, roughly 27% of them singletons. Healthy Caucasians from Russia aged roughly 6 to 100 served as donors.

The sequenced sample was blood. The source is a woman younger than 45 in good health. The gene calls are TRBV28 and TRBJ1-2; 9 nucleotides match TRBD1. The CDR3 nucleotides are TGTGCCAGCACGACAGGGGGTAACGGCTACACCTTC. Translation gives CASTTGGNGYTF.